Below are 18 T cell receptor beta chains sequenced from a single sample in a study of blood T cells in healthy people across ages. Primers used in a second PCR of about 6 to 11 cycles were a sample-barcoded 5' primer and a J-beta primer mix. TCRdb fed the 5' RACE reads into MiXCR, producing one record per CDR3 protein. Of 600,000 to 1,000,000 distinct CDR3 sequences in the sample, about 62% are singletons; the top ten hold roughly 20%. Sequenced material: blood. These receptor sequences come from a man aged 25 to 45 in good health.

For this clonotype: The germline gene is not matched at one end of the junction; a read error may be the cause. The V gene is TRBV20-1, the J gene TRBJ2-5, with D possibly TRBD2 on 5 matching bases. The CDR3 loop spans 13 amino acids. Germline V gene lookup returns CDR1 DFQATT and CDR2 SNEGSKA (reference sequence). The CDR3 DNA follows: TGCAGCCTAAAGAGAGGGAGTATGGAGACCCCGTACTTC. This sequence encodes CSLKRGSMETPYF.

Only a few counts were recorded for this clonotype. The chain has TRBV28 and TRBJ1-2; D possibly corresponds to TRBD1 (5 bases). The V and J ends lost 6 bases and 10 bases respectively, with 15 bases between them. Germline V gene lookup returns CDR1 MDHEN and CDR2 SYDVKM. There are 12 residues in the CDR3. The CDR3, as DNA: TGTGCCAGCAGCCAGTGGATGGGGACCTACACCTTC. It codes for CASSQWMGTYTF.

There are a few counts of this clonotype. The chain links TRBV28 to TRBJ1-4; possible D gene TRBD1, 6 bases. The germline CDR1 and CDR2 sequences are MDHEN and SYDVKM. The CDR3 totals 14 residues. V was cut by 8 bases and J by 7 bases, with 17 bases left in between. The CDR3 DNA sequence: TGTGCCAGCTCGAGGGGGGGCAGCGGTGAAAAACTGTTTTTT. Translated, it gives CASSRGGSGEKLFF.

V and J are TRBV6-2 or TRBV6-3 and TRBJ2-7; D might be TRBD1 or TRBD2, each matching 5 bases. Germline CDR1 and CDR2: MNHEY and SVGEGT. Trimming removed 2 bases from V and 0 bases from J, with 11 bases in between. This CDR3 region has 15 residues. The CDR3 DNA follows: TGTGCCAGCAGTTACGGTTGGGACGGCTCCTACGAGCAGTACTTC. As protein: CASSYGWDGSYEQYF.

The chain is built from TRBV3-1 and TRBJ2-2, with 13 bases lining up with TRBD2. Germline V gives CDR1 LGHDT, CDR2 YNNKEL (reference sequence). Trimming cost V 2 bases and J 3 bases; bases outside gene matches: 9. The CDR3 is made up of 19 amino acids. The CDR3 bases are TGTGCCAGCAGCCAACCAACTAGCGGGGGGGCCTCGGACACCGGGGAGCTGTTTTTT. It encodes CASSQPTSGGASDTGELFF.

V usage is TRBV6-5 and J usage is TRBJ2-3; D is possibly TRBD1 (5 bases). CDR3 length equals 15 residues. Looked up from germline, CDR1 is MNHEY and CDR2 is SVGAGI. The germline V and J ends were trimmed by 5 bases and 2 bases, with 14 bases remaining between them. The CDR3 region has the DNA TGTGCCAGCAGTCCTACATGGGGCTCCACAGATACGCAGTATTTT. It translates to CASSPTWGSTDTQYF.

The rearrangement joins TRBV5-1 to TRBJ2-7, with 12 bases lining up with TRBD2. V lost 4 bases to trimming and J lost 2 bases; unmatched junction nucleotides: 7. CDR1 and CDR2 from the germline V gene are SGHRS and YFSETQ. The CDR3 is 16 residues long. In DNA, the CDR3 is TGCGCCAGCAGCCCAAGGACTAGCGGGGCTGCCTACGAGCAGTACTTC. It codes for CASSPRTSGAAYEQYF. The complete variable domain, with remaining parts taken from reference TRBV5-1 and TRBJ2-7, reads KAGVTQTPRYLIKTRGQQVTLSCSPISGHRSVSWYQQTPGQGLQFLFEYFSETQRNKGNFPGRFSGRQFSNSRSEMNVSTLELGDSALYLCASSPRTSGAAYEQYFGPGTRLTVT.

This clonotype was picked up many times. For the CDR3, the DNA is TGCAGCGTGGGCAAGGGGATGAACTCCTACGAGCAGTACTTC. Amino acids: CSVGKGMNSYEQYF. The chain employs TRBV29-1 and TRBJ2-7; TRBD1 might be the D (5 bases). The CDR3 has 14 residues. Germline CDR1 reads SQVTM; CDR2 reads ANQGSEA. V was trimmed by 6 bases and J by 0 bases, leaving 15 bases between them.

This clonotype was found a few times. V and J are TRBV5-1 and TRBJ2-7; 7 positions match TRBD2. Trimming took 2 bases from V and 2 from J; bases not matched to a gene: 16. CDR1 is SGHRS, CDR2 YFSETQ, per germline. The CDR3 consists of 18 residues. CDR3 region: CASSFQMTSSEVTYEQYF. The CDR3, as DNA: TGCGCCAGCAGCTTCCAAATGACTAGCTCCGAAGTCACCTACGAGCAGTACTTC.

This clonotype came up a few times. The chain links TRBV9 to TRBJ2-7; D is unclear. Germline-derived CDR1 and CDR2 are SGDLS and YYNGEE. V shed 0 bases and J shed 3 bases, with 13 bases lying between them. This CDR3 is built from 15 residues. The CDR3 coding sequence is TGTGCCAGCAGCGTAGGTCCGGTTGAGTTCTACGAGCAGTACTTC. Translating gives CASSVGPVEFYEQYF.

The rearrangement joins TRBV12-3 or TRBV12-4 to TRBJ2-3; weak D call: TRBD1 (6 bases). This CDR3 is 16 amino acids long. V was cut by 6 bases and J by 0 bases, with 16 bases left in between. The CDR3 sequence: CASRPRTDFSTDTQYF. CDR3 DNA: TGTGCCAGCAGACCTAGGACAGACTTTAGCACAGATACGCAGTATTTT.

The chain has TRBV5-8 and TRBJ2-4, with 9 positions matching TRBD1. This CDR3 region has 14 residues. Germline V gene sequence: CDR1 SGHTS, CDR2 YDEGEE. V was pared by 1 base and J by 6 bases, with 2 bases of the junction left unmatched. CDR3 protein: CASSLRTGVNIQYF. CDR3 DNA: TGTGCCAGCAGCTTGCGGACAGGGGTAAACATTCAGTACTTC.

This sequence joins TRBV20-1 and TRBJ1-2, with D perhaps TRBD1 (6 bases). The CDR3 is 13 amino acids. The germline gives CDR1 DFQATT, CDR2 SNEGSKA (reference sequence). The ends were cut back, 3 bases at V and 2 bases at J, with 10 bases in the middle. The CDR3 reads CSARTGQNYGYTF. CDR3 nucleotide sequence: TGCAGTGCTAGGACCGGACAGAACTATGGCTACACCTTC.

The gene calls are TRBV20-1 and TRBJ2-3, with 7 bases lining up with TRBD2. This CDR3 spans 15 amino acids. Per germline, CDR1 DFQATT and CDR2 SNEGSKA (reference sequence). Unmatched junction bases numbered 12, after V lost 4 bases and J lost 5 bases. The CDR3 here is CSATPGAGNLDTQYF. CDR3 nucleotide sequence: TGCAGTGCTACCCCGGGAGCGGGAAACCTAGATACGCAGTATTTT.

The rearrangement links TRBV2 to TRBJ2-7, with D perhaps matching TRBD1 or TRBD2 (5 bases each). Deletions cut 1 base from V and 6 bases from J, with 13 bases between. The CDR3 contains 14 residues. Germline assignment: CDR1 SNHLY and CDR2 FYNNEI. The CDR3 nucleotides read TGTGCCAGCAGTGAAGGCCTTGGGACCTGCGAGCAGTACTTC. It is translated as CASSEGLGTCEQYF.

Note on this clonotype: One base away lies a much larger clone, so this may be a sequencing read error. DNA of the CDR3: TGTGCCATCTGTTCCGGGACAGACTGCAATGAGCAGTTCTTC. This translates into CAICSGTDCNEQFF. This chain links TRBV10-3 with TRBJ2-1; 7 positions match TRBD1. Germline V gene data show CDR1 as ENHRY and CDR2 as SYGVKD. This CDR3 has 14 amino acids. J was trimmed by 6 bases and V by 8 bases; bases with no gene match: 10.

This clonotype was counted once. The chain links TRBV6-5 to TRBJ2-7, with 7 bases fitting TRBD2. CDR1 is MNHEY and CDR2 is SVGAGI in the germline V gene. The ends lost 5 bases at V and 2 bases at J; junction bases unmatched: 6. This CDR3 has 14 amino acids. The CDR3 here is CASSDAAGAYEQYF. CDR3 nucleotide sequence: TGTGCCAGCAGTGACGCGGCGGGGGCCTACGAGCAGTACTTC.

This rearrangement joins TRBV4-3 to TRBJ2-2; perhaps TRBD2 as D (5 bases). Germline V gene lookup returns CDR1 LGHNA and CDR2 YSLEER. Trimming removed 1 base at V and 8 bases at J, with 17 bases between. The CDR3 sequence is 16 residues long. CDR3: CASSQGTRKMGGELFF. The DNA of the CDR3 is TGCGCCAGCAGCCAAGGCACTAGAAAGATGGGTGGGGAGCTGTTTTTT.